This T cell receptor (beta chain) was documented in a study of T cell clonality in common variable immunodeficiency. V was cut by 11 bases and J by 4 bases, with 17 bases left in between. CDR1 and CDR2 (germline): MNHEY, SVGEGT. This CDR3 spans 13 amino acids. This clone was recorded many times. Read coverage stops 3 residues before the CDR3 terminus; the germline J gene supplies the remainder. TCRdb's table, derived via immunoSEQ multiplex PCR, lists solely in-frame clones and lacks some. In total the sample includes roughly 29,000 clones, none of them seen once. This sequence was found in a person between 18 and 69 years old in good health. The J gene is TRBJ2-5, the V gene TRBV6-2 or TRBV6-3, with D possibly TRBD2 on 7 matching bases. Sample: peripheral blood mononuclear cells. This CDR3 reads CALGGGARETQYF. CDR3 DNA, as far as it was read: TGTGCCTTAGGGGGGGGCGCCCGAGAGACC.